The entry below describes one T cell receptor (beta chain). Its antigen is still unknown. This entry comes from a study of early stage breast cancer tumors. Whole-study results and caveats: Functional markers like CD4, CD8 and FOXP3 were missed in bulk sequencing.

The repertoire was sequenced with immunoSEQ multiplex PCR; TCRdb's copy has only in-frame clones and lacks some. The profile shows some 7,800 clones, approximately 80% of them singletons. This normal breast sample came from a site roughly 1.9-4.5 cm away from the tumor. The TCR sequence derives from a person between 55 and 69 years old with breast cancer. The sample taken for sequencing was normal breast tissue next to the tumor.

The CDR3: CASSQGGQNTDTQYF. The CDR3 DNA follows: TGTGCCAGCAGCCAAGGGGGCCAGAACACAGATACGCAGTATTTT. This rearrangement joins TRBV4-2 to TRBJ2-3, with D maybe TRBD1 (5 bases). CDR3 size: 15 residues. The V and J ends lost 1 base and 2 bases respectively, with 10 bases between them. Germline values: CDR1 LGHNA, CDR2 YNFKEQ.